The subject of this entry is one T cell receptor (beta chain). Recruits, aged roughly 18 to 100 years, lived in 25 or so US areas. Among Cohort 3 donors, those recovered had two negative PCRs, clearance, or symptom resolution. These data are taken from a study of blood T cell repertoires in COVID-19. Original analysis: Nucleated cell number was recorded as an estimate derived from reference gene primer amplification. The assay was immunoSEQ multiplex PCR, and TCRdb's table has in-frame clones only and misses some. V and J calls and clone size are given by that table; D and trimming were obtained from the DNA. The repertoire holds under 450,000 clones, with around 86% as singletons. CDR3 length: 13 residues. The ends were cut back, 3 bases at V and 11 bases at J, with 16 bases in the middle.

The clonotype originates from a woman between 50 and 59 years old who had recovered from COVID-19. Input material: PBMCs or T cells enriched from blood (not recorded which). The genes are TRBV12-3 or TRBV12-4 and TRBJ1-1, with D perhaps TRBD1 (5 bases). The CDR3 coding sequence is TGTGCCAGCAGTTTGGGCGCGGGGGGGAGCGCTTTCTTT. Its protein product is CASSLGAGGSAFF.